Presented here are 23 T cell receptor beta chains from one specimen sequenced in a study of cytomegalovirus exposure and HLA in healthy donors. The primer mix had 60 Vbeta and 13 Jbeta primers. Profiled with immunoSEQ multiplex PCR; TCRdb holds only in-frame clones, not every one. Here the sample spans some 200,000 clones, around 83% being singletons. The sequencing sample was made of PBMCs. These TCRs come from a man over 45 in good health and CMV-seronegative.

V gene TRBV7-2 combines with J gene TRBJ1-5, with D perhaps matching TRBD1 (5 bases). The CDR3 is 17 amino acids. Germline loops: CDR1 SGHTA, CDR2 FQGNSA. V was trimmed by 1 base and J by 4 bases, leaving 17 bases between them. CDR3 residues: CASSLDGQGGYNQPQHF. The CDR3 DNA reads as TGTGCCAGCAGCTTAGACGGGCAGGGAGGTTATAATCAGCCCCAGCATTTT.

The chain combines TRBV7-5 with TRBJ2-7; the table's D call of TRBD2 was not tested on the DNA. TRBV7-5 represents a pseudogene. The CDR3 is 16 residues long. The CDR3 is CARIPAGGGAGNEQYF. The CDR3 nucleotides are TGTGCCAGAATTCCGGCCGGCGGGGGGGCCGGTAACGAGCAGTACTTC.

The gene calls are TRBV28 and TRBJ1-4, with TRBD1 matching 9 bases. CDR1 and CDR2 (germline): MDHEN, SYDVKM. The CDR3 length is 16 residues. Trimming at V came to 2 bases and at J to 7 bases, leaving 8 bases not matched to a gene. CDR3 residues: CASSLISGTGSEKLFF. CDR3 DNA sequence: TGTGCCAGCAGTTTAATCTCTGGGACAGGGAGTGAAAAACTGTTTTTT. The whole variable domain, remainder taken from reference TRBV28 and TRBJ1-4, is DVKVTQSSRYLVKRTGEKVFLECVQDMDHENMFWYRQDPGLGLRLIYFSYDVKMKEKGDIPEGYSVSREKKERFSLILESASTNQTSMYLCASSLISGTGSEKLFFGSGTQLSVL.

The gene calls are TRBV5-1 and TRBJ1-2, with 11 bases that match TRBD1. Germline CDR1 SGHRS, CDR2 YFSETQ. The CDR3 is 17 residues long. V lost 0 bases to trimming and J lost 0 bases; unmatched junction nucleotides: 4. The CDR3 DNA sequence: TGCGCCAGCAGCTTGGGGGACAGGGGGAAGGCTAACTATGGCTACACCTTC. Translated, it gives CASSLGDRGKANYGYTF.

The table lists this clone with a few counts. The chain carries TRBV6-8 and TRBJ1-2; no firm D call. V was cut by 2 bases and J by 2 bases, with 6 bases left in between. This CDR3 is built from 13 residues. The germline V gene encodes CDR1 MNHGY and CDR2 SAAAGT. The CDR3 protein is CASSYPTNYGYTF. The CDR3 bases are TGTGCCAGCAGTTACCCTACGAACTATGGCTACACCTTC.

The chain carries TRBV5-4 and TRBJ1-5, with 11 bases identical to TRBD1. The V gene end was trimmed by 4 bases and the J gene end by 1 base; junction bases not matched to a gene: 10. Germline loops: CDR1 SGHNT, CDR2 YYREEE (reference sequence). The CDR3 sequence is 18 residues long. In nucleotides, the CDR3 is TGTGCCAGCAGCATTGGGACAGGGGGTACGATAAGCAATCAGCCCCAGCATTTT. As protein: CASSIGTGGTISNQPQHF.

The chain employs TRBV19 and TRBJ2-7; TRBD2 aligns across 13 bases. Trimming cost V 5 bases and J 2 bases; bases outside gene matches: 0. Looked up from germline, CDR1 is LNHDA and CDR2 is SQIVND (reference sequence). CDR3 length equals 14 residues. In DNA, the CDR3 is TGTGCCAGTAGTGGGACTAGCGGGACCTACGAGCAGTACTTC. Protein product: CASSGTSGTYEQYF.

This clone is a singleton in its sample. The chain combines TRBV28 with TRBJ2-7; TRBD1 aligns across 9 bases. The trim removed 7 bases at V and 4 bases at J, leaving 17 bases unmatched. In germline, CDR1 is MDHEN, CDR2 SYDVKM. CDR3 length equals 17 residues. The CDR3 DNA reads as TGTGCCAGCACCCTTACTGGTCGGGGACAGGGCTTTTACGAGCAGTACTTC. It translates to CASTLTGRGQGFYEQYF.

The chain recombines TRBV6-5 with TRBJ2-7, with 10 bases that match TRBD2. From germline, CDR1 is MNHEY and CDR2 SVGAGI. The CDR3 extends over 15 amino acids. The J segment lost 4 bases and the V segment lost 2 bases, leaving 5 bases of the junction unmatched. This CDR3 is CASSYGLAGGYEQYF. In nucleotides, the CDR3 is TGTGCCAGCAGTTACGGGTTAGCGGGAGGATACGAGCAGTACTTC.

This chain uses TRBV28 with TRBJ1-1, with 8 bases identical to TRBD1. The CDR3 runs to 13 residues. The V gene end was trimmed by 5 bases and the J gene end by 3 bases; junction bases not matched to a gene: 2. CDR1 and CDR2 from the germline V gene are MDHEN and SYDVKM. The CDR3: CASSPRGHTEAFF. The DNA for the CDR3 is TGTGCCAGCAGTCCCAGGGGGCACACTGAAGCTTTCTTT. Using reference TRBV28 and TRBJ1-1 for the parts outside the CDR3, the full variable domain is DVKVTQSSRYLVKRTGEKVFLECVQDMDHENMFWYRQDPGLGLRLIYFSYDVKMKEKGDIPEGYSVSREKKERFSLILESASTNQTSMYLCASSPRGHTEAFFGQGTRLTVV.

The DNA for the CDR3 is TGTGCCAGCAGCCCAGGACAGCCAAGCCCAGATACGCAGTATTTT. Its translation: CASSPGQPSPDTQYF. The chain combines TRBV7-9 with TRBJ2-3; D might be TRBD1 (6 bases). Germline loops: CDR1 SEHNR, CDR2 FQNEAQ (reference sequence). Trimming took off 5 bases at V and 4 bases at J, with 16 bases between the two ends. This CDR3 has 15 amino acids. The full variable domain, completed using reference TRBV7-9 and TRBJ2-3, is DTGVSQNPRHKITKRGQNVTFRCDPISEHNRLYWYRQTLGQGPEFLTYFQNEAQLEKSRLLSDRFSAERPKGSFSTLEIQRTEQGDSAMYLCASSPGQPSPDTQYFGPGTRLTVL.

The chain is built from TRBV5-4 and TRBJ2-3, with 8 bases matching TRBD2. Germline V gene lookup returns CDR1 SGHNT and CDR2 YYREEE (reference sequence). The CDR3 is 15 amino acids. V shed 4 bases and J 5 bases; nucleotides not matched to a gene: 9. CDR3 DNA: TGTGCCAGCAGCAACCCCGGGAGGGCGGGAGATACGCAGTATTTT. Amino acids: CASSNPGRAGDTQYF.

This clone was found a few times. The chain uses TRBV30 and TRBJ1-1, with unresolved D. The CDR3 covers 14 residues. Looked up from germline, CDR1 is GTSNPN and CDR2 is SVGIG (reference sequence). Trimming removed 1 base at V and 3 bases at J, with 12 bases between. CDR3 residues: CAWSGNGIDTEAFF. As DNA, the CDR3 is TGTGCCTGGAGTGGCAACGGGATCGACACTGAAGCTTTCTTT.

Remarks on this clone: The same CDR3 can be traced to other DNA sequences in this sample. The V and J genes are TRBV29-1 and TRBJ2-6; no clear D gene. CDR3 length: 14 amino acids. Deletions cut 5 bases from V and 0 bases from J, with 8 bases between. Germline V gene data show CDR1 as SQVTM and CDR2 as ANQGSEA. Here the CDR3 DNA reads TGCAGCGTTCTAGATAGCTCTGGGGCCAACGTCCTGACTTTC. It is translated as CSVLDSSGANVLTF.

This sequence joins TRBV7-8 and TRBJ1-1; the match to TRBD1 covers 7 bases. Germline V gene data show CDR1 as SGHVS and CDR2 as FQNEAQ. There are 16 residues in the CDR3. The junction had 8 bases not matched to a gene; V was cut back by 2 bases and J by 2 bases. This CDR3 reads CASSLFQGQTNTEAFF. CDR3 nucleotides: TGTGCCAGCAGCTTATTTCAGGGACAGACTAACACTGAAGCTTTCTTT.

The chain recombines TRBV6-5 with TRBJ2-7; the match to TRBD2 covers 7 bases. The CDR3 is made up of 15 amino acids. Per the germline V gene, CDR1 is MNHEY and CDR2 is SVGAGI. Trimming cost V 6 bases and J 3 bases; bases outside gene matches: 11. This CDR3 reads CASRDFQASGYEQYF. Here the CDR3 DNA reads TGTGCCAGCAGAGACTTCCAGGCTAGCGGCTACGAGCAGTACTTC.

With respect to this clone: One junction end does not reproduce the germline sequence, and a read error may be involved. The chain has TRBV7-2 and TRBJ2-7, with 7 bases identical to TRBD1. The germline gives CDR1 SGHTA, CDR2 FQGNSA. The CDR3 is 15 residues long. The DNA for the CDR3 is TGTGCCTGCAGCCAACTAGGGGGCGCATCCTACGAGCAGTACTTC. As protein: CACSQLGGASYEQYF.

V is TRBV10-3 and J is TRBJ2-7; D perhaps matches TRBD1 (5 bases). The V end was cut by 4 bases, the J end by 2 bases, with 12 bases between. Germline V gene lookup returns CDR1 ENHRY and CDR2 SYGVKD. CDR3 size: 14 residues. Here the CDR3 reads CAISGQPDPYEQYF. CDR3 DNA sequence: TGTGCCATCAGTGGACAGCCCGACCCCTACGAGCAGTACTTC.

The genes are TRBV28 and TRBJ2-1; D may be TRBD2 (6 bases). Looked up from germline, CDR1 is MDHEN and CDR2 is SYDVKM. CDR3 length: 13 residues. V lost 5 bases, J lost 7 bases, and 12 bases lay in between. The CDR3 DNA sequence: TGTGCCAGCAGTACCCCGACTAGAAATGAGCAGTTCTTC. Translation gives CASSTPTRNEQFF.

The chain links TRBV19 to TRBJ2-5; 8 bases are shared with TRBD1. With V trimmed by 3 bases and J by 2 bases, 2 bases remained unmatched. The CDR3 is 14 residues long. The V gene's germline CDR1 is LNHDA and CDR2 SQIVND (reference sequence). The CDR3 region has the DNA TGTGCCAGTAGTATGAACAGGGGGCAAGAGACCCAGTACTTC. Its protein is CASSMNRGQETQYF.

J is TRBJ2-5 and V is TRBV12-2; TRBD2 is taken as the D call from the table, unchecked against the DNA. TRBV12-2 is a pseudogene. This CDR3 spans 17 amino acids. This CDR3 is CASRLRVRDSGQETQYF. The CDR3 coding sequence is TGTGCAAGTCGCTTAAGAGTGCGGGACTCGGGCCAAGAGACCCAGTACTTC.

The chain has TRBV9 and TRBJ1-1, with D tentatively TRBD1 (5 bases). Germline CDR1 and CDR2: SGDLS and YYNGEE. This CDR3 contains 16 residues. V lost 0 bases and J 1 base, leaving 13 bases between the germline ends. The CDR3 DNA reads TGTGCCAGCAGCGTAGTTGGGTCGGGGGGGAACACTGAAGCTTTCTTT. It codes for CASSVVGSGGNTEAFF.

V usage is TRBV28 and J usage is TRBJ2-3; the D gene is possibly TRBD1 (6 bases). Germline V CDR1 and CDR2: MDHEN, SYDVKM. The CDR3 length is 13 residues. The V and J ends lost 5 bases and 4 bases respectively, with 10 bases between them. CDR3 region: CASSQPGADTQYF. CDR3 DNA sequence: TGTGCCAGCAGTCAGCCAGGGGCAGATACGCAGTATTTT.